The clone carrying this TCR beta chain was detected only once. Additional DNA sequences in this sample encode the identical CDR3. V gave up 2 bases and J gave up 0 bases, with 6 bases separating them. Germline CDR1 SGDLS, CDR2 YYNGEE. The CDR3 is 15 residues long. The assay was immunoSEQ multiplex PCR, and TCRdb's table has in-frame clones only and misses some. The sample lists 140,000 or so clones, 80% to 85% occurring once. The data belong to a study of blood T cell repertoires in COVID-19. Study at large: The cDNA or gDNA used as material had been derived from T cells, B-cell-depleted T cells, or PBMCs.

The Seattle patients joined while their infection was active and were tracked longitudinally afterward. The clonotype was recovered from a man under 40 with COVID-19, enrolled during active disease. The rearrangement joins TRBV9 to TRBJ2-6, with D unclear. Sequences were obtained from peripheral blood. The CDR3 coding sequence is TGTGCCAGCAGCGTGGCAGGCTCTGGGGCCAACGTCCTGACTTTC. Its translation: CASSVAGSGANVLTF.